This TCR beta chain was observed in a study of blood T cell repertoires in COVID-19. The wider study: The United States, Italy and Spain provided the acute and convalescent COVID-19 samples. From T cells, B-cell-depleted T cells, or PBMCs came the material, which was cDNA or gDNA.

Per the study methods: Counts of nucleated cells, estimated from reference gene primer amplification, were obtained. The method was immunoSEQ multiplex PCR; TCRdb's version includes in-frame clones alone and lacks a portion of them. Clone size and V and J calls were adopted from that table, with D and trimming inferred from the DNA. The table records about 360,000 clones, approximately 86% of them present only once. Trimming took 4 bases from V and 3 from J; bases not matched to a gene: 11. This CDR3 is built from 17 residues. Germline V gene sequence: CDR1 MNHEY, CDR2 SMNVEV (reference sequence). This TCR was sampled from a human donor in a cohort sampled during active COVID-19. Input material: peripheral blood. The genes are TRBV27 and TRBJ1-2; 10 bases align to TRBD1. This CDR3 reads CASSSTQDRGFYYGYTF. In DNA, the CDR3 is TGTGCCAGCAGTTCCACCCAGGACAGGGGGTTCTACTATGGCTACACCTTC.